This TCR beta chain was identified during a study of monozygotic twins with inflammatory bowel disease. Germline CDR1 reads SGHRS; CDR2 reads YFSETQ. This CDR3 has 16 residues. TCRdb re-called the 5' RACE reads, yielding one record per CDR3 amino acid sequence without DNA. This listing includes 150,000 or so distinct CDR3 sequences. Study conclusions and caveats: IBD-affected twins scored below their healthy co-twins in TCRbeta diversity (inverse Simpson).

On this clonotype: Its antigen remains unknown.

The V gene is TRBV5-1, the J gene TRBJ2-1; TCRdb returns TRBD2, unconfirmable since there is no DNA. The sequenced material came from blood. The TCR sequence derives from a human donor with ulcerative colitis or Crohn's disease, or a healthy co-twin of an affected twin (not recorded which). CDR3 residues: CASSGDSGVAYNEQFF.